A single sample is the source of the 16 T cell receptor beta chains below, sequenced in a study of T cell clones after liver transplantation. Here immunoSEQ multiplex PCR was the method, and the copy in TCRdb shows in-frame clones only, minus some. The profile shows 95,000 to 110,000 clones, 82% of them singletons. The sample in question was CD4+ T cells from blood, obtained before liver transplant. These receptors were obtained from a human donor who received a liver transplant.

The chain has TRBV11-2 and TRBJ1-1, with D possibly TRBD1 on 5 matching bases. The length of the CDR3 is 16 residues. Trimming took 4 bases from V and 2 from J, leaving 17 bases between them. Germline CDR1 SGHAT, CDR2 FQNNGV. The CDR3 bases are TGTGCCAGCAGCTCCTCGCGGGGCGGGCTAAACACTGAAGCTTTCTTT. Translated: CASSSSRGGLNTEAFF.

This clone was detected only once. The CDR3 region has the DNA TGTGCCAGCAGCTCCGGGACTACCTCCTACAATGAGCAGTTCTTC. Its protein product is CASSSGTTSYNEQFF. The J gene is TRBJ2-1, the V gene TRBV9; 7 nucleotides align to TRBD2. The CDR3 extends over 15 amino acids. The germline V gene has CDR1 SGDLS and CDR2 YYNGEE. V lost 4 bases and J lost 0; bases outside the gene matches: 4.

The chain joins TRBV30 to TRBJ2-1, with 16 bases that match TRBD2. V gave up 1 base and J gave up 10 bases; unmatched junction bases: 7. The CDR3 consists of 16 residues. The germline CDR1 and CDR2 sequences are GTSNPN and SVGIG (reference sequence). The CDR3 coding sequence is TGTGCCTGGAGTGCGACGGGACTAGCGGGAGGGGGAGAGCAGTTCTTC. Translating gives CAWSATGLAGGGEQFF.

The CDR3 reads CASSQGEAWGTTNEKLFF. CDR3 coding DNA: TGTGCCAGCAGCCAAGGGGAGGCTTGGGGAACAACTAATGAAAAACTGTTTTTT. This sequence joins TRBV9 and TRBJ1-4, with D perhaps matching TRBD1 (5 bases). Trimming removed 4 bases from V and 0 bases from J, with 19 bases in between. This CDR3 comprises 18 residues. CDR1 and CDR2 (germline): SGDLS, YYNGEE.

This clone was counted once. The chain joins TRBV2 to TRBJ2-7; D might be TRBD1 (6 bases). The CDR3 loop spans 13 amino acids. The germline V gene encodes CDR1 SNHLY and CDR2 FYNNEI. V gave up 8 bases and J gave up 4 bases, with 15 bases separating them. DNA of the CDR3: TGTGCCAGCCAGGACAGTGATATATACGAGCAGTACTTC. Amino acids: CASQDSDIYEQYF.

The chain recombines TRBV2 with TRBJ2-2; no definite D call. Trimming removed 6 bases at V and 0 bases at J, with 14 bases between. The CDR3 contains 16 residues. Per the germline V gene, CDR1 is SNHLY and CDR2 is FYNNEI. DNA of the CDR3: TGTGCCAGCAGGCTCTCCGAGCTCGCGAACACCGGGGAGCTGTTTTTT. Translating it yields CASRLSELANTGELFF.

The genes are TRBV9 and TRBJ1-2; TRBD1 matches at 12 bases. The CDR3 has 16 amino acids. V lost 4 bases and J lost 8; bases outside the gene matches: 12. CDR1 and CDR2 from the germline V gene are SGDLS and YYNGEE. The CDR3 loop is CASSPNPGQGAEGYTF. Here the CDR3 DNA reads TGTGCCAGCAGCCCGAACCCGGGACAGGGGGCCGAGGGCTACACCTTC.

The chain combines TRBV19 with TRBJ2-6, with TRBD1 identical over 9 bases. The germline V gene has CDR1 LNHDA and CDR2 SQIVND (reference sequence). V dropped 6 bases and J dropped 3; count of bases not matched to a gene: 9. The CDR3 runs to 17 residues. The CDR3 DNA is TGTGCCAGTAGATCGATAACAGGGGGCTTTGGGGCCAACGTCCTGACTTTC. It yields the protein CASRSITGGFGANVLTF.

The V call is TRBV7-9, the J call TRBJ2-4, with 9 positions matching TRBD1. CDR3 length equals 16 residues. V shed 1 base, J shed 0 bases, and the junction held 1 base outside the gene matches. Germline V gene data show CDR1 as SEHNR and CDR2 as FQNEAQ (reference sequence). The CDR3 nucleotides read TGTGCCAGCAGCTTAGGGGACAGGGAAGCCAAAAACATTCAGTACTTC. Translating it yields CASSLGDREAKNIQYF.

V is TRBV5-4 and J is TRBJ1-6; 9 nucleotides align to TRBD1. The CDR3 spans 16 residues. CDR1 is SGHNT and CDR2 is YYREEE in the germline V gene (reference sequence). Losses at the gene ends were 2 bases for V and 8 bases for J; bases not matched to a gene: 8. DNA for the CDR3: TGTGCCAGCAGCTTAGGACAGGGGCGCTCTGATTCACCCCTCCACTTT. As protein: CASSLGQGRSDSPLHF.

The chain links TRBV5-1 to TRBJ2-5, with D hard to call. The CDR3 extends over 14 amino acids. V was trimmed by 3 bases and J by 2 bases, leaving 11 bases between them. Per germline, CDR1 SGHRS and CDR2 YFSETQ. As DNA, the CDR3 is TGCGCCAGCAGCTCGAACGGACCTCAAGAGACCCAGTACTTC. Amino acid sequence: CASSSNGPQETQYF.

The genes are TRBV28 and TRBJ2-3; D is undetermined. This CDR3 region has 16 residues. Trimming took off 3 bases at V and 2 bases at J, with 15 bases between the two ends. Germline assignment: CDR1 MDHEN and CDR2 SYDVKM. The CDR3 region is CASSLVGGRNTDTQYF. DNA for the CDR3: TGTGCCAGCAGTTTGGTTGGCGGACGAAACACAGATACGCAGTATTTT.

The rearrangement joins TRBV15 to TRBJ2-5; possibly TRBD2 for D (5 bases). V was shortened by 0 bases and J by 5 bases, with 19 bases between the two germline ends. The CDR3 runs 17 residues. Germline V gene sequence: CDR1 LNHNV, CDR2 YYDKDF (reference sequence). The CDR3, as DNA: TGTGCCACCAGCAGAGATGCGGAAGTAGAGGGATGGGAGACCCAGTACTTC. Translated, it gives CATSRDAEVEGWETQYF.

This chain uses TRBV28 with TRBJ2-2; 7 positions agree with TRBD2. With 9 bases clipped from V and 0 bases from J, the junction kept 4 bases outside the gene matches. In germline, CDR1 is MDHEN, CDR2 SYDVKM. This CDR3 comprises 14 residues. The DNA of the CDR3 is TGTGCCAGTAAACTAGCGTCGAACACCGGGGAGCTGTTTTTT. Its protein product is CASKLASNTGELFF.

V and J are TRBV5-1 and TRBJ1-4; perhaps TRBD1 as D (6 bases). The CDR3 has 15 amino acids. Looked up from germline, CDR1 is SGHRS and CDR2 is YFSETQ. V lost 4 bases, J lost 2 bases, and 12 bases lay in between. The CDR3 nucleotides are TGCGCCAGCAGCCCTCGTCAGGGGACTAATGAAAAACTGTTTTTT. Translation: CASSPRQGTNEKLFF. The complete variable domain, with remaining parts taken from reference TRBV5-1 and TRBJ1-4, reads KAGVTQTPRYLIKTRGQQVTLSCSPISGHRSVSWYQQTPGQGLQFLFEYFSETQRNKGNFPGRFSGRQFSNSRSEMNVSTLELGDSALYLCASSPRQGTNEKLFFGSGTQLSVL.

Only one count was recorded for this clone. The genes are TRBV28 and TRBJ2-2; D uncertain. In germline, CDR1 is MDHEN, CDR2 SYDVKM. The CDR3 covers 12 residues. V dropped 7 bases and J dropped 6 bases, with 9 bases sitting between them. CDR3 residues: CASNKGPGELFF. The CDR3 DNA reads TGTGCCAGCAATAAAGGGCCCGGGGAGCTGTTTTTT.